Described below is a single T cell receptor (beta chain) sequence and its context. TCRdb re-analysed the reads in MiXCR, keeping a single row per CDR3 protein. The sample has approximately 90,000 distinct CDR3 sequences; 30% to 35% are singletons. The CDR3 consists of 12 residues. Germline trimming cut 5 bases from V and 5 bases from J; bases unmatched to any gene: 2. The data are from a study of type 1 regulatory T cells. In the study overall: An in vitro protocol generated T-allo10, a Tr1-enriched, alloantigen-specific CD4 T cell product.

Sequencing was carried out using CD4+ T cells, either the whole sample or a sorted fraction (not recorded which). The receptor was derived from a human donor in good health. This rearrangement joins TRBV12-3 or TRBV12-4 to TRBJ1-1, with 7 bases aligning to TRBD1. CDR3 sequence reads: CASSRQGTEAFF. Here the CDR3 DNA reads TGTGCCAGCAGTCGACAGGGAACTGAAGCTTTCTTT.